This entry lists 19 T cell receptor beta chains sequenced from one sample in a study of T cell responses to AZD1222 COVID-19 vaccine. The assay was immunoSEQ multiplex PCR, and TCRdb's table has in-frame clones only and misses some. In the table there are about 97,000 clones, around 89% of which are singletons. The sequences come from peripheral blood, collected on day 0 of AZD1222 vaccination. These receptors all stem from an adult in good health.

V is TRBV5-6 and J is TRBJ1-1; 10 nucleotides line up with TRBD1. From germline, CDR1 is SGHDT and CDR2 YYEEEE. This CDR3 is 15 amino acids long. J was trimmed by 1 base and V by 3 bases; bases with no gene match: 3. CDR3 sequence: CASSSTGGWNTEAFF. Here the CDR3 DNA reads TGTGCCAGCAGCTCGACAGGGGGCTGGAACACTGAAGCTTTCTTT.

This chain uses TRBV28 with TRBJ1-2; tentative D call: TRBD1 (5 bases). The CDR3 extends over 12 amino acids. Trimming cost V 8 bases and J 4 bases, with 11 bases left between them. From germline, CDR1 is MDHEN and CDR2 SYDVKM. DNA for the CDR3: TGTGCCAGCCAGGGCGGAGCCTATGGCTACACCTTC. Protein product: CASQGGAYGYTF.

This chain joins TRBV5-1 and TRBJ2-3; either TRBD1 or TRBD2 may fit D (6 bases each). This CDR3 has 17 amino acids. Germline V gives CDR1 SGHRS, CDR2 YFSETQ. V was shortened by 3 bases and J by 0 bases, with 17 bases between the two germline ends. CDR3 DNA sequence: TGCGCCAGCAGCTCCGAGATCACAGGGAGGAGCACAGATACGCAGTATTTT. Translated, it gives CASSSEITGRSTDTQYF.

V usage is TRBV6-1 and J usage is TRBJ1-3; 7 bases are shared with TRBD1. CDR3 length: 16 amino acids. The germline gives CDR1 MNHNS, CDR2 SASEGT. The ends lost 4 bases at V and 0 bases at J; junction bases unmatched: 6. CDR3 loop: CASSVPGQSSGNTIYF. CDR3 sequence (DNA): TGTGCCAGCAGTGTCCCGGGACAGAGCTCTGGAAACACCATATATTTT.

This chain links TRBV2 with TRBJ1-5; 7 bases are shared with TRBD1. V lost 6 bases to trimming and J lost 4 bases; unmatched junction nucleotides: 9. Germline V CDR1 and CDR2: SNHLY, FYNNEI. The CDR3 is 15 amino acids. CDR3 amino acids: CASSPYLQGNQPQHF. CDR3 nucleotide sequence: TGTGCCAGCAGCCCATACTTACAGGGGAATCAGCCCCAGCATTTT.

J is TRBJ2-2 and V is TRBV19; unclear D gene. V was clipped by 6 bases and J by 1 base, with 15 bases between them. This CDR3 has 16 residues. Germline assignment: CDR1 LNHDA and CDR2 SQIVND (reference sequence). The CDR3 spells CASRHGPTLNTGELFF. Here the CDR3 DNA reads TGTGCCAGTAGGCACGGACCAACGCTGAACACCGGGGAGCTGTTTTTT.

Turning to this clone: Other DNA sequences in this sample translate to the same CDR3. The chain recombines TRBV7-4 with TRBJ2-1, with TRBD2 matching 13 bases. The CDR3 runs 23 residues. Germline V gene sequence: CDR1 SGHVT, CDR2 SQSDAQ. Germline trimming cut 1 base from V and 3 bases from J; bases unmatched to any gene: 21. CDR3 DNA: TGTGCCAGCAGCTTAGTACTAGCGGGAGGGGGGGGTCCCGATCCGGTACACTACAATGAGCAGTTCTTC. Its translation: CASSLVLAGGGGPDPVHYNEQFF.

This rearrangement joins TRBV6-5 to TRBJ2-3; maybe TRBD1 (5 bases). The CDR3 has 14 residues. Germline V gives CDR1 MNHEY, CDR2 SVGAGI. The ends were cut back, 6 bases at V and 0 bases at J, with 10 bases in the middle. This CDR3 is CASSVTVSTDTQYF. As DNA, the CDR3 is TGTGCCAGCAGCGTGACAGTGAGCACAGATACGCAGTATTTT.

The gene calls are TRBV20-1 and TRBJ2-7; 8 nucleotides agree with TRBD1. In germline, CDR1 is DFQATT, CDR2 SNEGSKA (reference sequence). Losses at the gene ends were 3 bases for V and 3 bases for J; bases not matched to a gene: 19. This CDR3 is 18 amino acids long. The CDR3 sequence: CSASLSGRGRGDLYEQYF. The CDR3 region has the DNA TGCAGTGCTAGTCTTTCGGGCAGGGGGCGCGGAGATCTCTACGAGCAGTACTTC.

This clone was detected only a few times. The CDR3 sequence is CASTRPPGRGGYTF. CDR3 nucleotide sequence: TGTGCCAGCACTCGTCCCCCAGGGAGAGGCGGCTACACCTTC. The chain carries TRBV6-5 and TRBJ1-2; tentatively, D is TRBD1 (5 bases). The V gene's germline CDR1 is MNHEY and CDR2 SVGAGI. The CDR3 is made up of 14 amino acids. Between the trimmed V and J ends, which lost 7 bases and 8 bases, there was a span of 20 bases.

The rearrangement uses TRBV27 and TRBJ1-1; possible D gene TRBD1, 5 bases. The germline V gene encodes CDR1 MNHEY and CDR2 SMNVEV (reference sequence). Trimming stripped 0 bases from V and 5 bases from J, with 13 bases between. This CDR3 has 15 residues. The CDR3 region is CASSLSLRAWTEAFF. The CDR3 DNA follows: TGTGCCAGCAGTTTATCTCTCAGGGCATGGACTGAAGCTTTCTTT.

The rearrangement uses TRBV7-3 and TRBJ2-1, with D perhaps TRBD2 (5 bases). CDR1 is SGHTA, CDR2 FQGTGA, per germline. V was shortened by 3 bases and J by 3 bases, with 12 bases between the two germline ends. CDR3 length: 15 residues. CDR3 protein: CASSLSGIGYNEQFF. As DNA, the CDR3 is TGTGCCAGCAGCTTGTCCGGGATCGGCTACAATGAGCAGTTCTTC.

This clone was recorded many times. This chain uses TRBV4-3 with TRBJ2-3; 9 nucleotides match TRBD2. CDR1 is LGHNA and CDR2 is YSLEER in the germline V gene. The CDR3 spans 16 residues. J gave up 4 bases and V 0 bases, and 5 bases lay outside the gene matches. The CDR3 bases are TGCGCCAGCAGCCAAGAATTAGCGGGAGTGGCAGATACGCAGTATTTT. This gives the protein CASSQELAGVADTQYF.

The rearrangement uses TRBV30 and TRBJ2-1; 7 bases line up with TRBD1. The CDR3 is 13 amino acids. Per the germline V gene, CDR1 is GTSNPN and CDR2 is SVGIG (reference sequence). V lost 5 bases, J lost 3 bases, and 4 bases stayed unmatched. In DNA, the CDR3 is TGTGCCTGGGAGGGACAGTTCTACAATGAGCAGTTCTTC. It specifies CAWEGQFYNEQFF. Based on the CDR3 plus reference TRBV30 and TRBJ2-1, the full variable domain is SQTIHQWPATLVQPVGSPLSLECTVEGTSNPNLYWYRQAAGRGLQLLFYSVGIGQISSEVPQNLSASRPQDRQFILSSKKLLLSDSGFYLCAWEGQFYNEQFFGPGTRLTVL.

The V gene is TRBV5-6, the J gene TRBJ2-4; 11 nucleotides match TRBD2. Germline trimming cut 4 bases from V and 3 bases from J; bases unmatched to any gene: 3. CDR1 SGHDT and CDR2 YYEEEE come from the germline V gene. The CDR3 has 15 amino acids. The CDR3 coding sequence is TGTGCCAGCAGCGGGACTAGCGGTCTCAAAAACATTCAGTACTTC. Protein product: CASSGTSGLKNIQYF.

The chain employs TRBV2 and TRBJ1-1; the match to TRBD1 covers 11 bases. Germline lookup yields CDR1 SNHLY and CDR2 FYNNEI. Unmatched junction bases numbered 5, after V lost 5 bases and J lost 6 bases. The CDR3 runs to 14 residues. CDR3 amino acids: CASSRDRGSAEAFF. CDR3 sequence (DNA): TGTGCCAGCAGTCGGGACAGGGGGTCCGCTGAAGCTTTCTTT.

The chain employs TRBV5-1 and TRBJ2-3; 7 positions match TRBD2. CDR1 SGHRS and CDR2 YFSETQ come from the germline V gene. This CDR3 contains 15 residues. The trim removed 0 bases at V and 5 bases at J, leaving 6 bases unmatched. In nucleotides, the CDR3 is TGCGCCAGCAGCTTGGAGTCGCGGGGGAGAGATACGCAGTATTTT. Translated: CASSLESRGRDTQYF.

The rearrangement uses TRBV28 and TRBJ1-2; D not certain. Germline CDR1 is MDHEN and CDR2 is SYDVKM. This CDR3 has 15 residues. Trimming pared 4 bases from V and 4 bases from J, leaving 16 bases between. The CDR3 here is CASSSDFSRGYGYTF. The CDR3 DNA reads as TGTGCCAGCAGTTCCGACTTCTCGCGGGGCTATGGCTACACCTTC.

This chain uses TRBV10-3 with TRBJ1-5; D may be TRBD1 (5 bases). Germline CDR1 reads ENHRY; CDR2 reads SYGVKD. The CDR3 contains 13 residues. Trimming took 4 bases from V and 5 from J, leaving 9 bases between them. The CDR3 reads CAISAGLDQPQHF. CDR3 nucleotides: TGTGCCATCAGTGCAGGGTTGGATCAGCCCCAGCATTTT.